This T cell receptor beta chain stems from a study of CD8+ T cells in alopecia areata. In the study overall: Tofacitinib lasted 6 to 18 months, then 6 months off drug.

Treatment noted: oral pan-JAK inhibitor, 5-10 mg twice daily. Reverse transcribed after extraction, RNA yielded cDNA as the sequencing template. The protocol was immunoSEQ multiplex PCR, while the TCRdb copy is restricted to in-frame clones and leaves out a portion. The sample records nearly 200,000 clones, 58% being singletons. The J segment lost 1 base and the V segment lost 6 bases, leaving 4 bases of the junction unmatched. The germline V gene encodes CDR1 SEHNR and CDR2 FQNEAQ (reference sequence). This CDR3 has 15 amino acids. The sequence derives from a human donor with alopecia areata. Sequenced here: CD4+ T cells sorted from blood, sampled at week 24, from a patient treated with tofacitinib. The V gene is TRBV7-9, the J gene TRBJ2-2; 8 bases are a match to TRBD2. The CDR3, as DNA: TGTGCCAGCAGGTCCAGCGGGGGGAACACCGGGGAGCTGTTTTTT. It encodes CASRSSGGNTGELFF. The full variable domain, in which reference TRBV7-9 and TRBJ2-2 provide the parts outside the CDR3, is DTGVSQNPRHKITKRGQNVTFRCDPISEHNRLYWYRQTLGQGPEFLTYFQNEAQLEKSRLLSDRFSAERPKGSFSTLEIQRTEQGDSAMYLCASRSSGGNTGELFFGEGSRLTVL.